The 26 T cell receptor beta chains below were found in one sample sequenced in a study of blood T cell repertoires in COVID-19. Profiled with immunoSEQ multiplex PCR; TCRdb holds only in-frame clones, not every one. This sample yields approximately 120,000 clones, of which around four fifths are seen a single time; around 5.5% belongs to the top ten. The sequenced material came from peripheral blood. Receptor source: a man aged 60 to 69 with acute or convalescent COVID-19.

For the CDR3, the DNA is TGCGCCAGCAGCCAGGGGGGAGACGAAAGATATGGCTACACCTTC. Its protein is CASSQGGDERYGYTF. This sequence joins TRBV4-1 and TRBJ1-2, with D perhaps TRBD1 (5 bases). This CDR3 has 15 residues. Germline CDR1 and CDR2: MGHRA and YSYEKL. V was trimmed by 3 bases and J by 5 bases, leaving 16 bases between them.

The chain carries TRBV28 and TRBJ1-1; 7 nucleotides line up with TRBD1. The ends lost 5 bases at V and 1 base at J; junction bases unmatched: 7. There are 15 residues in the CDR3. CDR1 and CDR2 (germline): MDHEN, SYDVKM. The CDR3 is CASSLRQGGNTEAFF. CDR3 nucleotides: TGTGCCAGCAGTCTAAGACAGGGAGGGAACACTGAAGCTTTCTTT.

This clone was recorded a few times. The chain employs TRBV5-6 and TRBJ2-4; maybe TRBD1 (5 bases). V lost 0 bases and J 3 bases, leaving 16 bases between the germline ends. Germline CDR1 SGHDT, CDR2 YYEEEE. CDR3 length: 17 residues. In DNA, the CDR3 is TGTGCCAGCAGCTTGGCAGCAGGGTATGAAAACAAAAACATTCAGTACTTC. Residues: CASSLAAGYENKNIQYF.

The chain uses TRBV10-2 and TRBJ2-3, with TRBD2 as a possible D gene (6 bases). CDR3 size: 15 residues. V lost 5 bases, J lost 2 bases, and 14 bases lay in between. Germline-derived CDR1 and CDR2 are WSHSY and SAAADI. DNA of the CDR3: TGCGCCAGCAGTCCCTCTAAGGGACTCACAGATACGCAGTATTTT. Protein product: CASSPSKGLTDTQYF.

The chain links TRBV4-1 to TRBJ1-1; 7 nucleotides match TRBD1. The germline CDR1 and CDR2 sequences are MGHRA and YSYEKL. Losses at the gene ends were 1 base for V and 4 bases for J; bases not matched to a gene: 3. This CDR3 has 14 amino acids. The CDR3 loop reads CASSQVSGGTEAFF. CDR3 DNA sequence: TGCGCCAGCAGCCAAGTTTCAGGGGGCACTGAAGCTTTCTTT.

The chain combines TRBV6-5 with TRBJ1-5; D gene uncertain. Germline loops: CDR1 MNHEY, CDR2 SVGAGI. The CDR3 covers 13 residues. Between the trimmed V and J ends, which lost 6 bases and 4 bases, there was a span of 10 bases. Here the CDR3 DNA reads TGTGCCAGCAGCACAGACGGAAATCAGCCCCAGCATTTT. Amino acids: CASSTDGNQPQHF.

This chain links TRBV5-1 with TRBJ1-1, with a weak D call TRBD1 (6 bases). V was cut by 4 bases and J by 5 bases, with 15 bases left in between. This CDR3 has 14 amino acids. Germline V gene data show CDR1 as SGHRS and CDR2 as YFSETQ. The chain's CDR3 is CASSPDSQRTEAFF. The CDR3 nucleotides read TGCGCCAGCAGCCCGGACAGCCAAAGGACTGAAGCTTTCTTT.

This chain connects TRBV7-3 to TRBJ2-3, with TRBD2 matching over 9 bases. CDR3 length: 14 residues. Germline assignment: CDR1 SGHTA and CDR2 FQGTGA. V trimming: 3 bases; J trimming: 4 bases; junction bases outside the gene matches: 2. The CDR3: CASSFQRGADTQYF. The CDR3 nucleotides read TGTGCCAGCAGCTTCCAGCGGGGGGCAGATACGCAGTATTTT.

V gene TRBV6-6 combines with J gene TRBJ2-7; a weak D match, TRBD1 (7 bases). V lost 6 bases and J 0 bases, leaving 12 bases between the germline ends. Per the germline V gene, CDR1 is MNHNY and CDR2 is SVGAGI (reference sequence). There are 14 residues in the CDR3. The CDR3 spells CASRRGTDSYEQYF. CDR3 DNA: TGTGCCAGCAGACGCGGGACAGACTCCTACGAGCAGTACTTC.

This rearrangement joins TRBV7-3 to TRBJ2-3, with D possibly matching TRBD1 (6 bases). Germline lookup yields CDR1 SGHTA and CDR2 FQGTGA. Trimming cost V 2 bases and J 2 bases, with 8 bases left between them. This CDR3 has 14 amino acids. The chain's CDR3 is CASSLGTLTDTQYF. CDR3 in DNA: TGTGCCAGCAGCTTAGGGACACTCACAGATACGCAGTATTTT.

The table lists this clone with a few counts. V and J are TRBV7-9 and TRBJ1-1; 8 nucleotides match TRBD1. CDR3 length: 14 amino acids. Per germline, CDR1 SEHNR and CDR2 FQNEAQ (reference sequence). The J segment lost 4 bases and the V segment lost 3 bases, leaving 4 bases of the junction unmatched. CDR3 residues: CASSFGTGLTEAFF. The CDR3 DNA follows: TGTGCCAGCAGCTTCGGGACAGGTCTCACTGAAGCTTTCTTT.

The V call is TRBV2, the J call TRBJ1-1; tentative D call: TRBD1 (5 bases). Trimming pared 4 bases from V and 3 bases from J, leaving 21 bases between. CDR1 is SNHLY, CDR2 FYNNEI, per germline. This CDR3 is 17 amino acids long. Here the CDR3 reads CASSAFGWGVADTEAFF. DNA for the CDR3: TGTGCCAGCAGTGCATTTGGGTGGGGGGTAGCGGACACTGAAGCTTTCTTT.

The rearrangement links TRBV14 to TRBJ1-6; a possible D gene is TRBD1 (6 bases). The V gene's germline CDR1 is SGHDN and CDR2 FVKESK. V was clipped by 4 bases and J by 6 bases, with 13 bases between them. This CDR3 has 15 residues. CDR3 in amino acids: CASSLRGLGNSPLHF. The CDR3 DNA is TGTGCCAGCAGCCTAAGGGGGTTGGGTAATTCACCCCTCCACTTT.

This clone has only a few counts. This sequence joins TRBV7-9 and TRBJ1-3; tentatively, D is TRBD1 (5 bases). CDR3 length: 16 amino acids. The germline V gene has CDR1 SEHNR and CDR2 FQNEAQ (reference sequence). Trimming removed 1 base at V and 0 bases at J, with 10 bases between. The CDR3 is CASSLGQPNSGNTIYF. Written as DNA, the CDR3 is TGTGCCAGCAGCTTAGGACAGCCCAACTCTGGAAACACCATATATTTT.

The V and J genes are TRBV29-1 and TRBJ2-3; 7 bases are shared with TRBD2. The CDR3 extends over 15 amino acids. Germline CDR1 reads SQVTM; CDR2 reads ANQGSEA. Trimming removed 2 bases from V and 0 bases from J; junction bases left unmatched: 5. CDR3 residues: CSVEKGGGSTDTQYF. In DNA form, the CDR3 reads TGCAGCGTTGAAAAGGGCGGGGGTAGCACAGATACGCAGTATTTT.

V usage is TRBV27 and J usage is TRBJ2-7; D possibly corresponds to TRBD1 (6 bases). The CDR3 is made up of 14 amino acids. Trimming removed 4 bases from V and 9 bases from J, with 19 bases in between. The V gene's germline CDR1 is MNHEY and CDR2 SMNVEV (reference sequence). CDR3 nucleotide sequence: TGTGCCAGCAGTTCGGCCCCTAAAACAGGGCTGCAGTACTTC. Its translation is CASSSAPKTGLQYF.

The chain joins TRBV28 to TRBJ2-1, with 8 bases that match TRBD2. The CDR3 extends over 14 amino acids. V gave up 6 bases and J gave up 8 bases; unmatched junction bases: 9. Germline values: CDR1 MDHEN, CDR2 SYDVKM. The CDR3, as DNA: TGTGCCAGCAGAAAGACGGGGGGGCCCCATGAGCAGTTCTTC. Protein sequence: CASRKTGGPHEQFF. The whole variable domain, filled in from reference TRBV28 and TRBJ2-1, reads DVKVTQSSRYLVKRTGEKVFLECVQDMDHENMFWYRQDPGLGLRLIYFSYDVKMKEKGDIPEGYSVSREKKERFSLILESASTNQTSMYLCASRKTGGPHEQFFGPGTRLTVL.

This chain joins TRBV5-6 and TRBJ1-6, with 8 positions matching TRBD1. Trimming at V came to 5 bases and at J to 10 bases, leaving 8 bases not matched to a gene. This CDR3 comprises 14 residues. Germline lookup yields CDR1 SGHDT and CDR2 YYEEEE. CDR3 DNA sequence: TGTGCCAGCAGTCGAACGACAGGGGTGTCACCCCTCCACTTT. This translates into CASSRTTGVSPLHF.

This sequence joins TRBV5-1 and TRBJ2-3; 7 bases align to TRBD2. V dropped 2 bases and J dropped 0; count of bases not matched to a gene: 18. The CDR3 extends over 20 amino acids. Germline values: CDR1 SGHRS, CDR2 YFSETQ. The chain's CDR3 is CASSFRYRASGSASTDTQYF. DNA of the CDR3: TGCGCCAGCAGCTTCCGTTATCGGGCTAGCGGAAGTGCTAGCACAGATACGCAGTATTTT.

The chain couples TRBV5-4 to TRBJ2-5, with TRBD1 matching over 9 bases. Trimming removed 0 bases from V and 5 bases from J; junction bases left unmatched: 11. The CDR3 runs to 17 residues. Looked up from germline, CDR1 is SGHNT and CDR2 is YYREEE (reference sequence). In nucleotides, the CDR3 is TGTGCCAGCAGCTTGGAATGGGGGACAGGGAGTATGGAGACCCAGTACTTC. It specifies CASSLEWGTGSMETQYF. Full variable domain (remainder filled in from reference TRBV5-4 and TRBJ2-5): ETGVTQSPTHLIKTRGQQVTLRCSSQSGHNTVSWYQQALGQGPQFIFQYYREEENGRGNFPPRFSGLQFPNYSSELNVNALELDDSALYLCASSLEWGTGSMETQYFGPGTRLLVL.

This chain links TRBV5-1 with TRBJ2-5; D is ambiguous. The CDR3 is 12 amino acids. Trimming cost V 3 bases and J 2 bases, with 5 bases left between them. Per the germline V gene, CDR1 is SGHRS and CDR2 is YFSETQ. The DNA for the CDR3 is TGCGCCAGCAGCTCGAGGCAAGAGACCCAGTACTTC. Residues: CASSSRQETQYF.

The rearrangement joins TRBV7-8 to TRBJ1-6, with TRBD1 matching over 8 bases. Germline loops: CDR1 SGHVS, CDR2 FQNEAQ. The V segment lost 1 base and the J segment 7 bases; nucleotides outside the gene matches: 3. This CDR3 has 15 residues. The CDR3 coding sequence is TGTGCCAGCAGCTTAGGGCAGGGGGCGAATTCACCCCTCCACTTT. Translated: CASSLGQGANSPLHF.

V and J are TRBV12-5 and TRBJ1-2; D gene unclear. The CDR3 runs 14 residues. The germline V gene has CDR1 LGHNT and CDR2 FRNRAP. The germline V and J ends were trimmed by 2 bases and 0 bases, with 7 bases remaining between them. The DNA of the CDR3 is TGTGCTAGTGGTTTGTCCGGGACTAACTATGGCTACACCTTC. Amino acids: CASGLSGTNYGYTF.

The chain links TRBV28 to TRBJ2-3; D is unresolved. Germline V gene data show CDR1 as MDHEN and CDR2 as SYDVKM. The CDR3 extends over 15 amino acids. Between the trimmed V and J ends, which lost 5 bases and 3 bases, there was a span of 15 bases. This CDR3 is CASSAPRSTTDTQYF. Here the CDR3 DNA reads TGTGCCAGCAGTGCCCCAAGGAGCACAACAGATACGCAGTATTTT.

The genes are TRBV7-2 and TRBJ2-3; 7 nucleotides agree with TRBD2. The V segment lost 4 bases and the J segment 4 bases; nucleotides outside the gene matches: 8. Germline lookup yields CDR1 SGHTA and CDR2 FQGNSA. The CDR3 has 15 residues. Here the CDR3 DNA reads TGTGCCAGCAGCTCTGGACTAGTATCGGCAGATACGCAGTATTTT. This translates into CASSSGLVSADTQYF.

The CDR3 DNA reads TGTGCCAGCAGCCAAAATCGGTGGGATACGCAGTATTTT. This codes for CASSQNRWDTQYF. This chain joins TRBV7-3 and TRBJ2-3; D not resolved. Germline loops: CDR1 SGHTA, CDR2 FQGTGA. V was shortened by 5 bases and J by 6 bases, with 12 bases between the two germline ends. This CDR3 region has 13 residues.